The source of this TCR beta chain is a study of metastatic and nonmetastatic thyroid tumors. About the research overall: Peripheral blood and tumor or nodule samples from malignant and benign thyroid patients were compared.

Each patient came to thyroid surgery without any prior treatment (of any kind). V dropped 2 bases and J dropped 1 base, with 5 bases sitting between them. The CDR3 contains 13 residues. Germline V gene lookup returns CDR1 WSHSY and CDR2 SAAADI. TCRdb used MiXCR to call clones anew from the PCR reads. The repertoire has fewer than 3,500 clones, roughly 26% of them found once; the top ten carry over 12%. V and J are TRBV10-2 and TRBJ1-1, with D unresolved. This receptor was taken from a female donor with papillary thyroid cancer or a benign thyroid nodule (not recorded which). Some clones in this sample may be carry-over from other donors' samples. Sequencing was carried out using tumor tissue. CDR3: CASSEDKNTEAFF. The CDR3 DNA reads as TGCGCCAGCAGTGAGGACAAGAACACTGAAGCTTTCTTT.